The source of this T cell receptor (beta chain) is a study of regulatory T cells in long-lasting Graves disease. The study's findings and limits: Persistent disease exhibited a predilection for TRBV28, TRBJ1-2 and TRBJ2-5.

Time point: newly diagnosed GD, antithyroid drugs for less than 3 months. There was RNA extracted from PBMCs, and the TCR library was made from it. Many counts were recorded for this clonotype. As yet, its antigen is unknown. The V gene's germline CDR1 is SNHLY and CDR2 FYNNEI. V was pared by 5 bases and J by 7 bases, with 18 bases between. The CDR3 has 15 residues. Construction of TCR beta libraries relied on iRepertoire HTBI primers and on Arm-PCR targeting CDR3 regions. TCRdb re-derived calls from the multiplex PCR reads in MiXCR, one entry per CDR3 protein. The repertoire holds about 500,000 distinct CDR3 sequences, with approximately 12% as singletons. These data are also associated with another study on T cells in Graves' hyperthyroidism and ophthalmopathy. This second report adds: Among clonotypes expanded in thyroid above 0.001, most were also found in blood.

This sequence was found in a woman in her twenties or thirties with Graves disease. The rearrangement links TRBV2 to TRBJ1-5; D uncertain. Here the sequenced sample was peripheral blood mononuclear cells (PBMCs), taken at new diagnosis, from a patient treated with antithyroid drugs. The CDR3 region is CASSLFGPTGQPQHF. The CDR3, as DNA: TGTGCCAGCAGTCTATTCGGCCCCACGGGCCAGCCCCAGCATTTT. Using reference TRBV2 and TRBJ1-5 for the parts outside the CDR3, the full variable domain is EPEVTQTPSHQVTQMGQEVILRCVPISNHLYFYWYRQILGQKVEFLVSFYNNEISEKSEIFDDQFSVERPDGSNFTLKIRSTKLEDSAMYFCASSLFGPTGQPQHFGDGTRLSIL.